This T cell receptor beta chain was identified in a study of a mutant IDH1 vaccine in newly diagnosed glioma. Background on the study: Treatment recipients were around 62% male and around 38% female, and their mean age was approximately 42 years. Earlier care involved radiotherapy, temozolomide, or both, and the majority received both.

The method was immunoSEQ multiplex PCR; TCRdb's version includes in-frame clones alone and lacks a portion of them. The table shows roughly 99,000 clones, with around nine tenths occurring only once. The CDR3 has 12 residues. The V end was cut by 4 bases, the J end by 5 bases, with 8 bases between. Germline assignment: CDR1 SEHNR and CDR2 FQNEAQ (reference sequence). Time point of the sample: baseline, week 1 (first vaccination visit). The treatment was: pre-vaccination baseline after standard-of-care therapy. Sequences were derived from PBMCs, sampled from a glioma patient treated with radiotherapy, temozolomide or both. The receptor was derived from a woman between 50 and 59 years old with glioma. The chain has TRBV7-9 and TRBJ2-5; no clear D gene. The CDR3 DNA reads TGTGCCAGCAGCTCAATCAGGGAGACCCAGTACTTC. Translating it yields CASSSIRETQYF.